A single T cell receptor beta chain is shown here with its context. This entry comes from a study of blood T cell repertoires in COVID-19. The CDR3 contains 12 residues. With 4 bases removed from V and 7 bases from J, the gap between germline ends came to 11 bases. The germline V gene encodes CDR1 SNHLY and CDR2 FYNNEI. Repertoires were generated with immunoSEQ multiplex PCR, while TCRdb's copy carries only in-frame clones and drops some. Here the sample spans 200,000 to 250,000 clones, 90% being singletons. This receptor was taken from a man aged 25-45 years who had been exposed to COVID-19. Sequencing input: PBMCs or T cells enriched from blood (not recorded which). J is TRBJ2-7 and V is TRBV2; tentatively, D is TRBD1 (7 bases). CDR3 protein: CASSVQGGEQYF. CDR3 bases: TGTGCCAGCAGTGTTCAGGGGGGAGAGCAGTACTTC.